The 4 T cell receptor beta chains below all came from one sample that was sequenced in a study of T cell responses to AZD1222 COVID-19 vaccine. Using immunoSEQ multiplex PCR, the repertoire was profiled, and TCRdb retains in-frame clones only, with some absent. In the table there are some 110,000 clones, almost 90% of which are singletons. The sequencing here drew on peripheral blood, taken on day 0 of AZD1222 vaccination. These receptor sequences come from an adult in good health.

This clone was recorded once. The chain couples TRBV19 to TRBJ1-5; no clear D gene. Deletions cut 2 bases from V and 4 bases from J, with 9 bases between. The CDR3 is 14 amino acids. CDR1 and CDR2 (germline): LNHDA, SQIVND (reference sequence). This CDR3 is CASSIRQRNQPQHF. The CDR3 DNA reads TGTGCCAGTAGTATAAGGCAGCGTAATCAGCCCCAGCATTTT.

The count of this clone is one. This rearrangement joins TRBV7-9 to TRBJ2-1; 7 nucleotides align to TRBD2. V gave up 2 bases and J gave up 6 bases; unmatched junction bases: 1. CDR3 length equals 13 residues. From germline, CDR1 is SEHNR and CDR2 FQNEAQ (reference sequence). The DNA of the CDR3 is TGTGCCAGCAGCTTACTAGCGGCCAATGAGCAGTTCTTC. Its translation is CASSLLAANEQFF.

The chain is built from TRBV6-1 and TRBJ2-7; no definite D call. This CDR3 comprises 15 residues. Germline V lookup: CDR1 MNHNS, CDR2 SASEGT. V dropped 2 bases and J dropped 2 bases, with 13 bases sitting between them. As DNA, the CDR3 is TGTGCCAGCAGTGAATATTATGACCGAGCCTACGAGCAGTACTTC. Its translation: CASSEYYDRAYEQYF.

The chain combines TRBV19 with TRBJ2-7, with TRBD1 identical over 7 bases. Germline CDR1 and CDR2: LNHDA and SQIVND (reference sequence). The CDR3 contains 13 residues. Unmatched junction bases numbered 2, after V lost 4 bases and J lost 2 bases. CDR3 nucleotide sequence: TGTGCCAGTAGTAAGACAGGGACCTACGAGCAGTACTTC. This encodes CASSKTGTYEQYF. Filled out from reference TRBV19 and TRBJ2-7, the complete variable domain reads DGGITQSPKYLFRKEGQNVTLSCEQNLNHDAMYWYRQDPGQGLRLIYYSQIVNDFQKGDIAEGYSVSREKKESFPLTVTSAQKNPTAFYLCASSKTGTYEQYFGPGTRLTVT.